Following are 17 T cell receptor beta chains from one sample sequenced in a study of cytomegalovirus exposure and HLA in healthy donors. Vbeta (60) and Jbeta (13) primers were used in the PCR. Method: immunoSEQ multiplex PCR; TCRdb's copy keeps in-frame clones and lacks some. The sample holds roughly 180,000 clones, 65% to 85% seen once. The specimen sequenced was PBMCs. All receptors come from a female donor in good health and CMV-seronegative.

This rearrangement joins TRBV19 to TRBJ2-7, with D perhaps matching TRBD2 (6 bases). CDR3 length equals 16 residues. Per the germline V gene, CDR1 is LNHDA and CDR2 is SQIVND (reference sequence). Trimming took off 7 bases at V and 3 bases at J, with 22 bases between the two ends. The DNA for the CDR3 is TGTGCCAGTAAGGAAGGAGGGGTCGGTTCATTCTACGAGCAGTACTTC. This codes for CASKEGGVGSFYEQYF.

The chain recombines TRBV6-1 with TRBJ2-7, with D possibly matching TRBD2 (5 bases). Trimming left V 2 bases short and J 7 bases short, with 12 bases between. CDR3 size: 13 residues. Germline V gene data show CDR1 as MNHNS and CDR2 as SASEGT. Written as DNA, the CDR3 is TGTGCCAGCAGTGAACGGGATACCTTAGAGCAGTACTTC. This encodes CASSERDTLEQYF.

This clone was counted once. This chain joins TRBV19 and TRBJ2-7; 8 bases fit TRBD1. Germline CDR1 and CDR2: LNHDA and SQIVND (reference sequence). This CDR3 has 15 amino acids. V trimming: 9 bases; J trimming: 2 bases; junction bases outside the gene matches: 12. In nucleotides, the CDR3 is TGTGCCAGCAATCCTGGCGGACAGGGAACCTACGAGCAGTACTTC. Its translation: CASNPGGQGTYEQYF. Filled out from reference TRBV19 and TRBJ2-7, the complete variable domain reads DGGITQSPKYLFRKEGQNVTLSCEQNLNHDAMYWYRQDPGQGLRLIYYSQIVNDFQKGDIAEGYSVSREKKESFPLTVTSAQKNPTAFYLCASNPGGQGTYEQYFGPGTRLTVT.

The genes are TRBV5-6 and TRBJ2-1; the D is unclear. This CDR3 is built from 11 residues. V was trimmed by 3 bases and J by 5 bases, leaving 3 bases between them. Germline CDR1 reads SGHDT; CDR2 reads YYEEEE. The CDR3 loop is CASSSDNEQFF. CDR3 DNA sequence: TGTGCCAGCAGCTCAGACAATGAGCAGTTCTTC. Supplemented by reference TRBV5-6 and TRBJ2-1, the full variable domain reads DAGVTQSPTHLIKTRGQQVTLRCSPKSGHDTVSWYQQALGQGPQFIFQYYEEEERQRGNFPDRFSGHQFPNYSSELNVNALLLGDSALYLCASSSDNEQFFGPGTRLTVL.

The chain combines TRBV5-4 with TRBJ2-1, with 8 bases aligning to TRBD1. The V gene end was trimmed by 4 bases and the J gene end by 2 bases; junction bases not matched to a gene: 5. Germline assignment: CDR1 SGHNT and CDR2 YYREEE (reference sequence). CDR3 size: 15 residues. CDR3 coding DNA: TGTGCCAGCAGCGTTGACAGGGGAGCCTACAATGAGCAGTTCTTC. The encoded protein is CASSVDRGAYNEQFF.

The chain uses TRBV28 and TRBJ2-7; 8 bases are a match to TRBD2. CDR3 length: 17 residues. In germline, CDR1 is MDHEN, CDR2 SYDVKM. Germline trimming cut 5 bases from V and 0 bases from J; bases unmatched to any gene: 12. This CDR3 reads CASSTFGGGPFSYEQYF. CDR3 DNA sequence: TGTGCCAGCAGTACCTTCGGGGGGGGGCCGTTCTCCTACGAGCAGTACTTC.

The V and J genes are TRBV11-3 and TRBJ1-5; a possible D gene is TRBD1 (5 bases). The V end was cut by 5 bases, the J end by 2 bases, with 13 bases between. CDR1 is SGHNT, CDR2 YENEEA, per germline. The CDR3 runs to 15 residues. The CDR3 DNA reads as TGTGCCAGCAGCCCGGGGGGTTCTGGCAATCAGCCCCAGCATTTT. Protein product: CASSPGGSGNQPQHF.

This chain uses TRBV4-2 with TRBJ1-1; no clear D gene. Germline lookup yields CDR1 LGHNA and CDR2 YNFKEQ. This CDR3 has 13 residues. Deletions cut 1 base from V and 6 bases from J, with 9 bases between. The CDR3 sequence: CASSQAEGPEAFF. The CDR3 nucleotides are TGTGCCAGCAGCCAAGCCGAGGGTCCTGAAGCTTTCTTT.

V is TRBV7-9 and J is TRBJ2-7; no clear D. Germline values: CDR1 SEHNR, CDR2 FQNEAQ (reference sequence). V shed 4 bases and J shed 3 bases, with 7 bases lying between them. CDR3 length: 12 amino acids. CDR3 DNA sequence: TGTGCCAGCAGCTCGCCAGTCTACGAGCAGTACTTC. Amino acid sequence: CASSSPVYEQYF.

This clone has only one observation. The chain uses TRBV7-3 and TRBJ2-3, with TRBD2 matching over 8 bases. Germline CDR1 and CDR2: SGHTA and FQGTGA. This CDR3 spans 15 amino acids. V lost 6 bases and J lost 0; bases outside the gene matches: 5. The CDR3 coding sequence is TGTGCCAGCAGGGGCACTAGCGGTAGCACAGATACGCAGTATTTT. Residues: CASRGTSGSTDTQYF.

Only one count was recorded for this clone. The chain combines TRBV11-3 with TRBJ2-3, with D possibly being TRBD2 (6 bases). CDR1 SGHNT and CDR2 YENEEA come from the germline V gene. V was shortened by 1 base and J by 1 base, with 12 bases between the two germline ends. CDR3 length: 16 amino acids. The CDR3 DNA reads TGTGCCAGCAGCTTAGGGTCGGCGGGGCGCACAGATACGCAGTATTTT. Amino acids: CASSLGSAGRTDTQYF. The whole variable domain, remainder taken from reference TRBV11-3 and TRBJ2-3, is EAGVVQSPRYKIIEKKQPVAFWCNPISGHNTLYWYLQNLGQGPELLIRYENEEAVDDSQLPKDRFSAERLKGVDSTLKIQPAELGDSAVYLCASSLGSAGRTDTQYFGPGTRLTVL.

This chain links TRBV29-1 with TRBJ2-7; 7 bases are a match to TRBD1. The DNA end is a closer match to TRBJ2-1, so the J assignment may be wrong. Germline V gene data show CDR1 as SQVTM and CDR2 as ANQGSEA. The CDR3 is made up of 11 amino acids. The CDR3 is CSVRQGNEQFF. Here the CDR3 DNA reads TGCAGCGTAAGACAGGGCAATGAGCAGTTCTTC.

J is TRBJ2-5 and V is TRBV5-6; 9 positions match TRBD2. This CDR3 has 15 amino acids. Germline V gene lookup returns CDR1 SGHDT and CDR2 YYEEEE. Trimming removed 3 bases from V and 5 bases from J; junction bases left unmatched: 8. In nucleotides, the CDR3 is TGTGCCAGCAGCTCCCCAGCGGGAGGTCGGGAGACCCAGTACTTC. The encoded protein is CASSSPAGGRETQYF.

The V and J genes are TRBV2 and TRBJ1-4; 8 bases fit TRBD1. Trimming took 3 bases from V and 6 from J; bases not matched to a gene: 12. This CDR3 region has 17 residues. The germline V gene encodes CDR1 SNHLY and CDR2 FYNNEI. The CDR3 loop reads CASSDNWTGLLDEKLFF. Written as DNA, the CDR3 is TGTGCCAGCAGTGACAATTGGACAGGGTTGTTGGATGAAAAACTGTTTTTT.

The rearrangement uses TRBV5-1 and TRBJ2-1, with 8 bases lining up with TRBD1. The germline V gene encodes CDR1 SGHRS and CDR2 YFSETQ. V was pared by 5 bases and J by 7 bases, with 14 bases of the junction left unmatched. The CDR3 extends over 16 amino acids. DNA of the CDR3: TGCGCCAGCAGTAATGGACAGGGCCTAGATGGGAATGAGCAGTTCTTC. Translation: CASSNGQGLDGNEQFF.

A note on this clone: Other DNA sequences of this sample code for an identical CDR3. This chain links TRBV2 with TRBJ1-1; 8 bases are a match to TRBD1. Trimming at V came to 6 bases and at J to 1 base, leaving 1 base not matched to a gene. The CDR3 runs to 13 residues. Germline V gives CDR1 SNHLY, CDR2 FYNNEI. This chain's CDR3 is CASSGQGNTEAFF. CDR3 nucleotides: TGTGCCAGCAGCGGACAGGGGAACACTGAAGCTTTCTTT.

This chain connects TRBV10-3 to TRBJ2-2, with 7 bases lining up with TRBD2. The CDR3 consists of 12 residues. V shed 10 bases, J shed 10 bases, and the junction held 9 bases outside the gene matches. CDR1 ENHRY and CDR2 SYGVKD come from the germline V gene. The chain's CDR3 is CATRTSGEELFF. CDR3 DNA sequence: TGTGCCACCAGGACTAGTGGTGAGGAGCTGTTTTTT.